A single sample is the source of the 14 T cell receptor beta chains below, sequenced in a study of T cell responses to AZD1222 COVID-19 vaccine. Clones were read by immunoSEQ multiplex PCR, and TCRdb kept only the in-frame ones, dropping some. The table shows roughly 120,000 clones, with about nine tenths occurring only once. This specimen consisted of peripheral blood, obtained on day 0 of AZD1222 vaccination. These receptors came from an adult in good health.

This clone was counted only a few times. The CDR3 region is CASRLGSNTEAFF. CDR3 in DNA: TGTGCCAGCAGACTGGGCAGCAACACTGAAGCTTTCTTT. This rearrangement joins TRBV2 to TRBJ1-1; D not resolved. Germline V lookup: CDR1 SNHLY, CDR2 FYNNEI. V lost 6 bases, J lost 2 bases, and 10 bases lay in between. The CDR3 spans 13 residues.

V and J are TRBV28 and TRBJ1-2, with 8 bases lining up with TRBD1. CDR1 MDHEN and CDR2 SYDVKM come from the germline V gene. The V segment lost 7 bases and the J segment 4 bases; nucleotides outside the gene matches: 8. The CDR3 is 14 residues long. CDR3 protein: CASKDRDSLYGYTF. The CDR3 coding sequence is TGTGCCAGCAAGGACAGGGATTCCCTCTATGGCTACACCTTC.

The genes are TRBV4-3 and TRBJ1-2; D gene ambiguous. This CDR3 spans 18 amino acids. Trimming took 4 bases from V and 0 from J, leaving 21 bases between them. Germline CDR1 is LGHNA and CDR2 is YSLEER. The CDR3 DNA reads as TGCGCCAGCAGCCCCCAGCTGCCAGTGGGTGGTACTAACTATGGCTACACCTTC. Translation gives CASSPQLPVGGTNYGYTF.

J is TRBJ1-1 and V is TRBV7-9, with D possibly being TRBD1 (5 bases). CDR1 is SEHNR and CDR2 is FQNEAQ in the germline V gene (reference sequence). This CDR3 comprises 15 residues. Trimming removed 4 bases from V and 0 bases from J, with 12 bases in between. The CDR3, as DNA: TGTGCCAGCAGCTCGCTCAGGGATTTGAACACTGAAGCTTTCTTT. Residues: CASSSLRDLNTEAFF. Looking up the rest from reference TRBV7-9 and TRBJ1-1 gives the full variable domain: DTGVSQNPRHKITKRGQNVTFRCDPISEHNRLYWYRQTLGQGPEFLTYFQNEAQLEKSRLLSDRFSAERPKGSFSTLEIQRTEQGDSAMYLCASSSLRDLNTEAFFGQGTRLTVV.

The V call is TRBV30, the J call TRBJ2-7; tentatively, D is TRBD2 (6 bases). The CDR3 runs 12 residues. Germline CDR1 reads GTSNPN; CDR2 reads SVGIG (reference sequence). V was shortened by 4 bases and J by 6 bases, with 13 bases between the two germline ends. The chain's CDR3 is CAWTLGGVEQYF. The DNA of the CDR3 is TGTGCCTGGACCTTGGGCGGGGTCGAGCAGTACTTC. Full variable domain (missing parts from reference TRBV30 and TRBJ2-7): SQTIHQWPATLVQPVGSPLSLECTVEGTSNPNLYWYRQAAGRGLQLLFYSVGIGQISSEVPQNLSASRPQDRQFILSSKKLLLSDSGFYLCAWTLGGVEQYFGPGTRLTVT.

The chain has TRBV10-2 and TRBJ1-6, with D unclear. V was pared by 7 bases and J by 7 bases, with 5 bases between. The CDR3 contains 11 residues. The germline V gene has CDR1 WSHSY and CDR2 SAAADI. The CDR3 region is CASMENSPLHF. Here the CDR3 DNA reads TGCGCCAGCATGGAAAATTCACCCCTCCACTTT.

The sample holds one count of this clone. Mismatch with germline at one junction end may stem from a read error. The V call is TRBV4-1, the J call TRBJ2-7, with 9 bases aligning to TRBD1. This CDR3 comprises 12 residues. Germline CDR1 reads MGHRA; CDR2 reads YSYEKL. CDR3 amino acids: CASSSRGQGPQF. The CDR3 nucleotides read TGCGCCAGCAGCTCCCGAGGACAGGGGCCTCAGTTC.

V usage is TRBV19 and J usage is TRBJ2-2; D is unclear. V dropped 2 bases and J dropped 1 base, with 5 bases sitting between them. The CDR3 loop spans 14 amino acids. CDR1 LNHDA and CDR2 SQIVND come from the germline V gene (reference sequence). The CDR3 sequence is CASSILKNTGELFF. CDR3 bases: TGTGCCAGTAGTATACTAAAGAACACCGGGGAGCTGTTTTTT.

The chain carries TRBV19 and TRBJ1-2; possibly TRBD1 for D (6 bases). V was cut by 7 bases and J by 0 bases, with 15 bases left in between. This CDR3 has 15 amino acids. Germline CDR1 and CDR2: LNHDA and SQIVND (reference sequence). Here the CDR3 DNA reads TGTGCCAGTACAGATGGGGGGGCAGCTAACTATGGCTACACCTTC. Encoded protein: CASTDGGAANYGYTF.

The chain couples TRBV6-5 to TRBJ2-2; D is unclear. This CDR3 comprises 15 residues. The germline V gene encodes CDR1 MNHEY and CDR2 SVGAGI. V lost 0 bases and J 1 base, leaving 6 bases between the germline ends. CDR3 protein: CASSYSRGNTGELFF. The CDR3 DNA is TGTGCCAGCAGTTACTCGCGAGGGAACACCGGGGAGCTGTTTTTT.

The genes are TRBV28 and TRBJ2-5, with 10 bases identical to TRBD1. This CDR3 comprises 15 residues. Germline trimming cut 5 bases from V and 5 bases from J; bases unmatched to any gene: 8. CDR1 is MDHEN and CDR2 is SYDVKM in the germline V gene. The CDR3: CASSVQGQGYETQYF. The CDR3 DNA follows: TGTGCCAGCAGTGTTCAGGGACAGGGGTACGAGACCCAGTACTTC.

The chain uses TRBV7-9 and TRBJ2-2; a weak D match, TRBD2 (8 bases). Trimming took 5 bases from V and 4 from J, leaving 17 bases between them. The CDR3 extends over 16 amino acids. Per germline, CDR1 SEHNR and CDR2 FQNEAQ (reference sequence). This CDR3 reads CASSPPQGTSTGELFF. The CDR3 DNA follows: TGTGCCAGCAGCCCCCCACAGGGGACTAGCACCGGGGAGCTGTTTTTT.

The J gene is TRBJ2-1, the V gene TRBV24-1; D remains ambiguous. The CDR3 consists of 15 residues. Germline V lookup: CDR1 KGHDR, CDR2 SFDVKD. V was shortened by 7 bases and J by 5 bases, with 17 bases between the two germline ends. The CDR3 DNA is TGTGCCACCAGCGGTCTCCTAAGCTCAGACAATGAGCAGTTCTTC. This gives the protein CATSGLLSSDNEQFF.

This rearrangement joins TRBV18 to TRBJ2-7, with 9 bases identical to TRBD2. This CDR3 spans 16 amino acids. Germline CDR1 and CDR2: KGHSH and LQKENI. V was clipped by 0 bases and J by 5 bases; unmatched bases: 8. The CDR3 DNA is TGTGCCAGCTCACCACCGAACTCTAGCGGGATCGACGAGCAGTACTTC. Its translation: CASSPPNSSGIDEQYF.